The 22 T cell receptor beta chains given below trace back to one sample, sequenced in a study of blood T cells in healthy people across ages. PCR was performed a second time for 7 to 11 cycles using a sample-barcoded 5' primer and a J-beta primer mix. A single record per CDR3 protein comes from TCRdb applying MiXCR to the 5' RACE reads. Among 1.5 million to 2 million distinct CDR3 sequences listed, approximately 32% were seen once. The specimen was blood. The receptors shown here come from a woman between 25 and 40 years old in good health.

The chain's CDR3 is CASSQDRASGGYTF. For the CDR3, the DNA is TGTGCCAGCAGCCAGGACAGGGCTTCTGGGGGCTACACCTTC. V gene TRBV2 combines with J gene TRBJ1-2; 8 nucleotides match TRBD1. Germline V CDR1 and CDR2: SNHLY, FYNNEI. The J segment lost 8 bases and the V segment lost 6 bases, leaving 11 bases of the junction unmatched. The CDR3 contains 14 residues.

A note on this clonotype: One junction end does not reproduce the germline sequence, and a read error may be involved. The CDR3 here is CASSLSGSSYNEQCF. CDR3 bases: TGCGCCAGCAGCTTGAGCGGTAGCTCCTACAATGAGCAGTGCTTC. J is TRBJ2-1 and V is TRBV5-1; D may be TRBD2 (5 bases). Germline V gene data show CDR1 as SGHRS and CDR2 as YFSETQ. The CDR3 has 15 amino acids.

This clonotype was observed a handful of times. V is TRBV20-1 and J is TRBJ1-2, with no clear D. This CDR3 has 14 residues. The germline V gene encodes CDR1 DFQATT and CDR2 SNEGSKA (reference sequence). The V end was cut by 0 bases, the J end by 0 bases, with 8 bases between. CDR3 in amino acids: CSARDTRSNYGYTF. The CDR3 DNA sequence: TGCAGTGCTAGAGATACGCGGTCTAACTATGGCTACACCTTC.

This clonotype has more than one count but fewer than ten. The chain has TRBV29-1 and TRBJ2-3; 13 bases match TRBD2. In germline, CDR1 is SQVTM, CDR2 ANQGSEA. This CDR3 spans 17 amino acids. With V trimmed by 4 bases and J by 0 bases, 7 bases remained unmatched. The CDR3: CSVGGTSGASSTDTQYF. CDR3 nucleotides: TGCAGCGTTGGAGGGACTAGCGGGGCCTCTAGCACAGATACGCAGTATTTT.

This clonotype was detected a few times. The gene calls are TRBV10-3 and TRBJ1-1, with 9 bases identical to TRBD1. There are 14 residues in the CDR3. With V trimmed by 1 base and J by 5 bases, 2 bases remained unmatched. Germline values: CDR1 ENHRY, CDR2 SYGVKD. CDR3 residues: CAISEWDRETEAFF. The CDR3 DNA is TGTGCCATCAGTGAGTGGGACAGGGAGACTGAAGCTTTCTTT.

The chain has TRBV20-1 and TRBJ1-2; the D gene is possibly TRBD1 (6 bases). The length of the CDR3 is 9 residues. Germline V CDR1 and CDR2: DFQATT, SNEGSKA (reference sequence). The CDR3 bases are TGCATAGGGGGGTATGGCTACACCTTC. It encodes CIGGYGYTF.

This clonotype was detected only once. The CDR3 loop reads CASSERLAGTYGYTF. The CDR3 DNA reads as TGTGCCAGCAGTGAAAGGTTGGCGGGGACCTATGGCTACACCTTC. This chain joins TRBV6-1 and TRBJ1-2; possible D gene TRBD1, 5 bases. Trimming cost V 2 bases and J 4 bases, with 14 bases left between them. CDR3 length: 15 residues. The germline V gene has CDR1 MNHNS and CDR2 SASEGT.

This clonotype was seen ten or more times. The chain couples TRBV7-9 to TRBJ2-7; perhaps D is TRBD1 or TRBD2 (7 bases each). CDR1 and CDR2 (germline): SEHNR, FQNEAQ (reference sequence). Deletions cut 7 bases from V and 5 bases from J, with 18 bases between. The CDR3 extends over 14 amino acids. The CDR3 spells CASMPQGGGDEQYF. As DNA, the CDR3 is TGTGCCAGCATGCCCCAGGGGGGGGGCGACGAGCAGTACTTC.

The table lists this clonotype with a few counts. The V gene is TRBV4-1, the J gene TRBJ2-1; D gene ambiguous. Per germline, CDR1 MGHRA and CDR2 YSYEKL. This CDR3 has 15 amino acids. V was shortened by 3 bases and J by 4 bases, with 13 bases between the two germline ends. The CDR3 reads CASSHPLRMYNEQFF. The CDR3 nucleotides are TGCGCCAGCAGCCACCCGTTGAGGATGTACAATGAGCAGTTCTTC.

The sample holds a few counts of this clonotype. The chain couples TRBV7-8 to TRBJ2-1, with TRBD2 identical over 12 bases. J was trimmed by 10 bases and V by 5 bases; bases with no gene match: 6. The CDR3 is made up of 14 amino acids. CDR1 is SGHVS and CDR2 is FQNEAQ in the germline V gene. The CDR3 loop is CASSPRGLAGEQFF. The DNA of the CDR3 is TGTGCCAGCAGCCCTAGGGGACTAGCGGGCGAGCAGTTCTTC.

The chain couples TRBV28 to TRBJ1-1; 7 nucleotides match TRBD1. This CDR3 contains 15 residues. Germline values: CDR1 MDHEN, CDR2 SYDVKM. V lost 6 bases and J lost 4; bases outside the gene matches: 11. The CDR3 sequence: CASRDNRGLSTEAFF. In nucleotides, the CDR3 is TGTGCCAGCAGGGATAACAGGGGATTATCCACTGAAGCTTTCTTT.

This clonotype occurred a few times. V is TRBV10-3 and J is TRBJ2-3; D is possibly TRBD2 (6 bases). V lost 8 bases to trimming and J lost 1 base, with 19 bases between them. Looked up from germline, CDR1 is ENHRY and CDR2 is SYGVKD. The CDR3 sequence is 16 residues long. The CDR3 DNA is TGTGCCATCTCTGGGGCCGATTCTAGCGGCACAGATACGCAGTATTTT. This sequence encodes CAISGADSSGTDTQYF.

This clonotype was picked up a small number of times. V is TRBV7-2 and J is TRBJ2-1, with D unclear. Germline V lookup: CDR1 SGHTA, CDR2 FQGNSA. Trimming cost V 3 bases and J 6 bases, with 15 bases left between them. The CDR3 is made up of 15 amino acids. The CDR3 bases are TGTGCCAGCAGCTTTGGGCCTGGGCAGTTCAATGAGCAGTTCTTC. Translation gives CASSFGPGQFNEQFF.

This clonotype was observed a few times. J is TRBJ2-3 and V is TRBV7-2, with D uncertain. The CDR3 consists of 14 residues. Germline assignment: CDR1 SGHTA and CDR2 FQGNSA. The V and J ends lost 1 base and 5 bases respectively, with 10 bases between them. CDR3 sequence (DNA): TGTGCCAGCAGCTTAGTGGAGTCTCTAGATACGCAGTATTTT. Translating it yields CASSLVESLDTQYF.

This clonotype was seen a handful of times. The chain is built from TRBV28 and TRBJ2-6, with 7 bases fitting TRBD1. CDR3 size: 15 residues. With V trimmed by 8 bases and J by 0 bases, 4 bases remained unmatched. The V gene's germline CDR1 is MDHEN and CDR2 SYDVKM. The CDR3 region has the DNA TGTGCCAGCGGGACAGTCAACTCTGGGGCCAACGTCCTGACTTTC. This encodes CASGTVNSGANVLTF.

The V call is TRBV20-1, the J call TRBJ2-7; TRBD1 agrees at 9 bases. This CDR3 spans 13 amino acids. The germline V gene encodes CDR1 DFQATT and CDR2 SNEGSKA (reference sequence). The V and J ends lost 3 bases and 3 bases, in that order; junction bases with no gene match: 3. CDR3: CSARTGGVYEQYF. CDR3 nucleotides: TGCAGTGCTAGGACAGGGGGTGTCTACGAGCAGTACTTC.

The chain employs TRBV2 and TRBJ2-5, with 9 bases identical to TRBD2. Matching the DNA end better, TRBJ2-7 makes the J call doubtful. This CDR3 has 17 residues. Per the germline V gene, CDR1 is SNHLY and CDR2 is FYNNEI. CDR3 nucleotide sequence: TGTGCCAGCAGTGAACTCTGGGATGGACTAGCGCGATACGAGCAGTACTTC. Translation gives CASSELWDGLARYEQYF.

This chain links TRBV29-1 with TRBJ1-2; D is undetermined. V was pared by 6 bases and J by 0 bases, with 11 bases between. The germline V gene has CDR1 SQVTM and CDR2 ANQGSEA. The CDR3 runs to 13 residues. The chain's CDR3 is CSVMDVTNYGYTF. DNA of the CDR3: TGCAGCGTCATGGATGTAACTAACTATGGCTACACCTTC. The complete variable domain, with remaining parts taken from reference TRBV29-1 and TRBJ1-2, reads SAVISQKPSRDICQRGTSLTIQCQVDSQVTMMFWYRQQPGQSLTLIATANQGSEATYESGFVIDKFPISRPNLTFSTLTVSNMSPEDSSIYLCSVMDVTNYGYTFGSGTRLTVV.

The V gene is TRBV3-1, the J gene TRBJ2-2, with 10 nucleotides matching TRBD1. J lost 6 bases, V lost 4 bases, and 8 bases had no gene match. The CDR3 extends over 16 amino acids. Germline CDR1 and CDR2: LGHDT and YNNKEL (reference sequence). The CDR3 DNA reads TGTGCCAGCAGCCCACCGGGACAGGGGTTCGCCGGGGAGCTGTTTTTT. This translates into CASSPPGQGFAGELFF.

This clonotype was seen only a few times. The chain links TRBV20-1 to TRBJ1-5; D is unclear. Trimming pared 2 bases from V and 5 bases from J, leaving 13 bases between. This CDR3 spans 14 amino acids. Germline V lookup: CDR1 DFQATT, CDR2 SNEGSKA (reference sequence). The CDR3: CSARLGSSDQPQHF. The CDR3 nucleotides are TGCAGTGCTAGACTCGGGAGTAGTGATCAGCCCCAGCATTTT.

In this sample, this clonotype turned up many times. V usage is TRBV15 and J usage is TRBJ1-1, with a weak D call TRBD1 (5 bases). The CDR3 is 13 residues long. The germline CDR1 and CDR2 sequences are LNHNV and YYDKDF (reference sequence). The V gene lost 0 bases and the J gene lost 5 bases, with 7 bases spanning the gap. CDR3 nucleotide sequence: TGTGCCACCAGCAGAGAGCGGGGGACTGAAGCTTTCTTT. Its translation: CATSRERGTEAFF.

Details on this clonotype: It may be a read error: a sequence one base away is much more abundant. The chain joins TRBV4-1 to TRBJ2-7; D possibly corresponds to TRBD2 (5 bases). This CDR3 is built from 15 residues. V was pared by 3 bases and J by 1 base, with 13 bases between. Germline V gene lookup returns CDR1 MGHRA and CDR2 YSYEKL. This CDR3 reads CASSQAGSESYEQYF. CDR3 bases: TGCGCCAGCAGCCAGGCGGGCAGCGAATCCTACGAGCAGTACTTC.